This TCR beta chain emerged from a study of blood T cell repertoires in COVID-19. At the level of the study: The origin of the acute and convalescent COVID-19 samples was the United States, Italy and Spain.

The repertoire was sequenced with immunoSEQ multiplex PCR; TCRdb's copy has only in-frame clones and lacks some. The sample shows approximately 160,000 clones, roughly 84% of them seen only once. The CDR3 covers 15 residues. Germline trimming cut 5 bases from V and 4 bases from J; bases unmatched to any gene: 8. Per the germline V gene, CDR1 is SNHLY and CDR2 is FYNNEI. This clonotype was sampled from a man in his forties or fifties with active or convalescent COVID-19. The V and J genes are TRBV2 and TRBJ1-2; TRBD1 matches 9 bases. The source material was peripheral blood. The CDR3 is CASSLGQGLGYGYTF. The CDR3 nucleotides are TGTGCCAGCAGTTTGGGACAGGGACTAGGCTATGGCTACACCTTC.